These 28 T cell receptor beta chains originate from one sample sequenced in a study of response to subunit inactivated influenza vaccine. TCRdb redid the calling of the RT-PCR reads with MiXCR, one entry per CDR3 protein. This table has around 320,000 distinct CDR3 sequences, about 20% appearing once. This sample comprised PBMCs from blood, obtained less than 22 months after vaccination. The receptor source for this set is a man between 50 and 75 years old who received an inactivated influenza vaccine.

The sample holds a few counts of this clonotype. The CDR3 loop is CASSLGQGWHSPLHF. Written as DNA, the CDR3 is TGTGCCAGCAGCCTCGGACAGGGATGGCATTCACCCCTCCACTTT. The chain employs TRBV3-1 and TRBJ1-6; 8 nucleotides align to TRBD1. CDR1 is LGHDT, CDR2 YNNKEL, per germline (reference sequence). V was pared by 4 bases and J by 8 bases, with 7 bases of the junction left unmatched. The CDR3 length is 15 residues.

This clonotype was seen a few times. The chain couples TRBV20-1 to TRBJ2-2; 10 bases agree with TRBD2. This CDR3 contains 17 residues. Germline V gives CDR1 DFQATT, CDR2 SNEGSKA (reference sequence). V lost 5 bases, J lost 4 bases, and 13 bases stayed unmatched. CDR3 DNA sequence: TGCAGTGCTGGCCGTGGAGCGGGAGGGCCCGGCACCGGGGAGCTGTTTTTT. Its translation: CSAGRGAGGPGTGELFF.

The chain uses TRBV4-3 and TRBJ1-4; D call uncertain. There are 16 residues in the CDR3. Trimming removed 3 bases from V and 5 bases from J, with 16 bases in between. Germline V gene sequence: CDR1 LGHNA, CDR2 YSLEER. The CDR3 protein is CASSQDRGPWNEKLFF. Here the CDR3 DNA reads TGCGCCAGCAGCCAGGACCGAGGTCCCTGGAATGAAAAACTGTTTTTT.

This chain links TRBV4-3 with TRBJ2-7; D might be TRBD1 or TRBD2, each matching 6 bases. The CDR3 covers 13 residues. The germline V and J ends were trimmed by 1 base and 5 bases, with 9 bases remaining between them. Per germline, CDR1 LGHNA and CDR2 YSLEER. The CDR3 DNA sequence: TGCGCCAGCAGCCAAGCTAGGGGGGACGAGCAGTACTTC. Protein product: CASSQARGDEQYF.

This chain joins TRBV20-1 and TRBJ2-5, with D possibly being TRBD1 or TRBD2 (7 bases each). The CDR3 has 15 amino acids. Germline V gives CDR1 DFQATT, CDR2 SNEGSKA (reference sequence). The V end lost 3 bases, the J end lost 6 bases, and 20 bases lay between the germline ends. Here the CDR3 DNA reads TGCAGTGCTAGTGATGAAGGGACAGCGGGGAAGACCCAGTACTTC. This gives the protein CSASDEGTAGKTQYF.

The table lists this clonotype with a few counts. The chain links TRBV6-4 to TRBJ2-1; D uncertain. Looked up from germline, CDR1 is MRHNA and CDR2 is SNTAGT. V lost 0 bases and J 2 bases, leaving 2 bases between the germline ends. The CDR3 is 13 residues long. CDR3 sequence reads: CASSDSAYNEQFF. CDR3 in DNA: TGTGCCAGCAGTGACTCGGCCTACAATGAGCAGTTCTTC.

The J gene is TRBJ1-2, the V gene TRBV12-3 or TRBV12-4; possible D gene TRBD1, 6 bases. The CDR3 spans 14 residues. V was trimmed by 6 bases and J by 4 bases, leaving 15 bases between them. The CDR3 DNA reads TGTGCCAGCAGCCCGGGGGGCTGGGCCTATGGCTACACCTTC. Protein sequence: CASSPGGWAYGYTF.

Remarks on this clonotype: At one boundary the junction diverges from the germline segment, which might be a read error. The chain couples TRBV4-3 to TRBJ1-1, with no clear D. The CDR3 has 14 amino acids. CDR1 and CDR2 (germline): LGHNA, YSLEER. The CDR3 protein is CASSSSHGNTQAFF. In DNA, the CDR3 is TGCGCCAGCAGCAGTAGCCATGGGAACACTCAAGCTTTCTTT.

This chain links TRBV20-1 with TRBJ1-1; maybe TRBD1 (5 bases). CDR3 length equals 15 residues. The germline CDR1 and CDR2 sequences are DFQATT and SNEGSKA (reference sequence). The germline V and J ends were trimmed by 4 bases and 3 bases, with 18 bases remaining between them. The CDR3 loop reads CSAKQLGLGDTEAFF. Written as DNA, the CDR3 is TGCAGTGCTAAACAACTCGGGCTGGGGGACACTGAAGCTTTCTTT.

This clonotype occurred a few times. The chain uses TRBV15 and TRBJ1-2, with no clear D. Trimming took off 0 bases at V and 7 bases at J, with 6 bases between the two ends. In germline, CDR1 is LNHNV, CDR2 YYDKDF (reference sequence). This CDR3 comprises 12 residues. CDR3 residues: CATSREAGGYTF. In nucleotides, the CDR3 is TGTGCCACCAGCAGAGAGGCTGGTGGCTACACCTTC. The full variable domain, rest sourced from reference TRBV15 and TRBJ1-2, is DAMVIQNPRYQVTQFGKPVTLSCSQTLNHNVMYWYQQKSSQAPKLLFHYYDKDFNNEADTPDNFQSRRPNTSFCFLDIRSPGLGDTAMYLCATSREAGGYTFGSGTRLTVV.

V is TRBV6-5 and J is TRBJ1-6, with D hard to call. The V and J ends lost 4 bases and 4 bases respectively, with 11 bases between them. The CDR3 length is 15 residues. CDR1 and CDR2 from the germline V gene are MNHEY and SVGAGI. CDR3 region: CASSSIGGYNSPLHF. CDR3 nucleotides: TGTGCCAGCAGTTCTATCGGAGGATATAATTCACCCCTCCACTTT.

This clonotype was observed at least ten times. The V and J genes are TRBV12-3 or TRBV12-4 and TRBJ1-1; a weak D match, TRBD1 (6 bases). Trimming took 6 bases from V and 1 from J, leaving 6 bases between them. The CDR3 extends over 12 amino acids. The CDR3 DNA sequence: TGTGCCAGCAGGGGACAGAACACTGAAGCTTTCTTT. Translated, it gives CASRGQNTEAFF.

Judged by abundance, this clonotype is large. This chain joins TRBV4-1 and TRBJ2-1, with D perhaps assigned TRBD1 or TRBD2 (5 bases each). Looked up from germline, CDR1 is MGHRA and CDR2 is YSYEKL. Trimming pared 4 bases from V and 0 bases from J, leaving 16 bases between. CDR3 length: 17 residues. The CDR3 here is CASSRDPSVNSYNEQFF. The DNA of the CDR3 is TGCGCCAGCAGCCGGGACCCCTCCGTCAACTCCTACAATGAGCAGTTCTTC.

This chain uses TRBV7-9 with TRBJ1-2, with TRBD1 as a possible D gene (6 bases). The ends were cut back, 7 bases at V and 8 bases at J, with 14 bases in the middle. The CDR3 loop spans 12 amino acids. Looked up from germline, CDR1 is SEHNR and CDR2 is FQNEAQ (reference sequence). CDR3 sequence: CASTVQGSGYTF. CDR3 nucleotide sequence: TGTGCCAGCACCGTACAGGGTAGCGGCTACACCTTC.

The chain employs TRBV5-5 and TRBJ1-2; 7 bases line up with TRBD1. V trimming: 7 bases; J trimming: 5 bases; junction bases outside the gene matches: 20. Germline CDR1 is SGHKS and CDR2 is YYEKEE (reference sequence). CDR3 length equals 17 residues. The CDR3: CASPGGGPDRELYGYTF. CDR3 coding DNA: TGTGCCAGCCCCGGCGGGGGACCCGACAGGGAACTTTATGGCTACACCTTC.

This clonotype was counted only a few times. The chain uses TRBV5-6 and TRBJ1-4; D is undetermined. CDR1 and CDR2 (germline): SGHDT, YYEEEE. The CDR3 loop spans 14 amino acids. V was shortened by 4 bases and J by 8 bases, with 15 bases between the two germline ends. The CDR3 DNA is TGTGCCAGCAGCAGCGGCGCAGTTAAAGAAAAACTGTTTTTT. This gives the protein CASSSGAVKEKLFF. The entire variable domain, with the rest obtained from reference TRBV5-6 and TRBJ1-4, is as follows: DAGVTQSPTHLIKTRGQQVTLRCSPKSGHDTVSWYQQALGQGPQFIFQYYEEEERQRGNFPDRFSGHQFPNYSSELNVNALLLGDSALYLCASSSGAVKEKLFFGSGTQLSVL.

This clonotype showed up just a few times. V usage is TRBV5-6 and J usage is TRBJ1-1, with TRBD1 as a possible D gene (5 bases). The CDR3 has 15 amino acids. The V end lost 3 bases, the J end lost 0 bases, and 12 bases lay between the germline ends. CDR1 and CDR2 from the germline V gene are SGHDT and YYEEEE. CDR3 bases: TGTGCCAGCAGCTGGGGACGTCTGATGAACACTGAAGCTTTCTTT. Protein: CASSWGRLMNTEAFF.

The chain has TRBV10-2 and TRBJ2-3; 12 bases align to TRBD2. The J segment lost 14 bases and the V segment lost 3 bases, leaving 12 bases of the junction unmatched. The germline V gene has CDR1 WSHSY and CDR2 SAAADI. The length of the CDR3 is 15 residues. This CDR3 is CASSDWTSGEGKRYF. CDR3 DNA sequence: TGCGCCAGCAGTGACTGGACTAGCGGGGAAGGGAAGCGGTATTTT.

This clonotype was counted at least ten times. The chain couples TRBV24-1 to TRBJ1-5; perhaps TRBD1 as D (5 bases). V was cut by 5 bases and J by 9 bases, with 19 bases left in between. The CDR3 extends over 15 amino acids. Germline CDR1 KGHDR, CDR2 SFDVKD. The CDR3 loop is CATSGRDSSSSPQHF. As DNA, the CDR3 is TGTGCCACCAGTGGAAGGGACTCCTCCAGCTCGCCCCAGCATTTT.

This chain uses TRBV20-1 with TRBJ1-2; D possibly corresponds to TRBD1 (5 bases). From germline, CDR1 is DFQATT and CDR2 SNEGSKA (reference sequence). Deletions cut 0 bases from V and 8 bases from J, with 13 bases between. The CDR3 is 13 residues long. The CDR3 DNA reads TGCAGTGCTAGAGAAGCAGGGCTGGAGGGCTACACCTTC. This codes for CSAREAGLEGYTF.

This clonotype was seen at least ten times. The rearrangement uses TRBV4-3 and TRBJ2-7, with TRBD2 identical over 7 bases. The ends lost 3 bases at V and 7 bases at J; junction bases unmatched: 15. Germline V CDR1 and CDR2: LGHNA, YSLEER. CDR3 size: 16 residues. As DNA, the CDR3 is TGCGCCAGCAGCCAGAACCGGGACGGCGGACTAGGAGAGCAGTACTTC. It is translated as CASSQNRDGGLGEQYF.

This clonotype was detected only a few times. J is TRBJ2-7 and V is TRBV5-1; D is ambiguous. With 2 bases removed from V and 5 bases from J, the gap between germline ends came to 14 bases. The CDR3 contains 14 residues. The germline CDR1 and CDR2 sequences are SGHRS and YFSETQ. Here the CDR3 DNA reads TGCGCCAGCAGCTTAGGGCAGGCCCGGGACGAGCAGTACTTC. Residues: CASSLGQARDEQYF.

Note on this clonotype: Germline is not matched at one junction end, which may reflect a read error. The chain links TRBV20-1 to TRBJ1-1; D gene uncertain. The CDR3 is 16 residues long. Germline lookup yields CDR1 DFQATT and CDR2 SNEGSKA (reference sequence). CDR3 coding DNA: TGCAGTGCTAGAGATCTCCTGGGCCCTTTGAACACTGGAGCTTTCTTT. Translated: CSARDLLGPLNTGAFF.

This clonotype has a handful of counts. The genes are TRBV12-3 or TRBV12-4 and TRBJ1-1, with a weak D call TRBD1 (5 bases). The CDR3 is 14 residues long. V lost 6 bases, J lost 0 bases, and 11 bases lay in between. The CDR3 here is CASRSTVMNTEAFF. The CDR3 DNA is TGTGCCAGCAGATCGACAGTGATGAACACTGAAGCTTTCTTT.

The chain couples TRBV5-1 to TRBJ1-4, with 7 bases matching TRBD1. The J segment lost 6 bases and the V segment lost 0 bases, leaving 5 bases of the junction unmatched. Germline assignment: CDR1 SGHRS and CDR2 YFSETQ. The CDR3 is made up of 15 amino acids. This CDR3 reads CASSLGTGDHEKLFF. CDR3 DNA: TGCGCCAGCAGCTTGGGTACAGGGGATCATGAAAAACTGTTTTTT.

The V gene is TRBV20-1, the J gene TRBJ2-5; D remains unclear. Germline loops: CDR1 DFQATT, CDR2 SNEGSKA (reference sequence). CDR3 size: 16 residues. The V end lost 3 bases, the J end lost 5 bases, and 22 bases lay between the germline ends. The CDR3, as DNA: TGCAGTGCTAGCCTTCCCGTTAGGCTCCGAAGGGAGACCCAGTACTTC. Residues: CSASLPVRLRRETQYF.

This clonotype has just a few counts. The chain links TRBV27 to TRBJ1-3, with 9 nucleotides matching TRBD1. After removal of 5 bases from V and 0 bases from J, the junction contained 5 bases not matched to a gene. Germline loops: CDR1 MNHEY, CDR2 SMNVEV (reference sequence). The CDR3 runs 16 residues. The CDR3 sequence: CASSLQGASSGNTIYF. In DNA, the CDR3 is TGTGCCAGCAGTCTACAGGGGGCTAGCTCTGGAAACACCATATATTTT.

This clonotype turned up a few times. The CDR3 loop is CASASDGSYNEQFF. CDR3 nucleotides: TGCGCCAGCGCTAGCGACGGCTCCTACAATGAGCAGTTCTTC. The rearrangement links TRBV5-1 to TRBJ2-1; weak D call: TRBD2 (6 bases). The ends were cut back, 7 bases at V and 0 bases at J, with 11 bases in the middle. Germline loops: CDR1 SGHRS, CDR2 YFSETQ. The CDR3 has 14 amino acids.